The 25 T cell receptor beta chains listed next were all sequenced from one sample in a study of blood T cell repertoires in COVID-19. Sequencing used immunoSEQ multiplex PCR; TCRdb keeps in-frame clones, though not all of them. The table lists about 240,000 clones, approximately 86% of them singletons. The sequencing input was PBMCs or T cells enriched from blood (not recorded which). The receptors shown here come from a woman aged 35 to 49 with acute COVID-19.

The gene calls are TRBV6-5 and TRBJ2-7, with 7 bases aligning to TRBD1. The CDR3 has 13 residues. Germline V gene sequence: CDR1 MNHEY, CDR2 SVGAGI. V was clipped by 8 bases and J by 9 bases; unmatched bases: 13. Written as DNA, the CDR3 is TGTGCCAGCCACCCCGGGACAGCTGAGGGGCAGTACTTC. It yields the protein CASHPGTAEGQYF.

This clone has just one count. V gene TRBV7-3 combines with J gene TRBJ2-1, with TRBD2 matching over 13 bases. This CDR3 has 15 amino acids. Germline V gene sequence: CDR1 SGHTA, CDR2 FQGTGA. The trim removed 6 bases at V and 5 bases at J, leaving 4 bases unmatched. The CDR3 here is CASRSTSGRDNEQFF. DNA of the CDR3: TGTGCCAGCAGAAGTACTAGCGGGAGGGACAATGAGCAGTTCTTC. Combining the CDR3 with reference TRBV7-3 and TRBJ2-1 gives the whole variable domain GAGVSQTPSNKVTEKGKYVELRCDPISGHTALYWYRQSLGQGPEFLIYFQGTGAADDSGLPNDRFFAVRPEGSVSTLKIQRTERGDSAVYLCASRSTSGRDNEQFFGPGTRLTVL.

The chain combines TRBV6-1 with TRBJ2-7, with 9 bases fitting TRBD2. Germline loops: CDR1 MNHNS, CDR2 SASEGT. Germline trimming cut 1 base from V and 5 bases from J; bases unmatched to any gene: 6. The CDR3 is 15 residues long. As DNA, the CDR3 is TGTGCCAGCAGTGAAGTGCGGGAGGGCCTGAACGAGCAGTACTTC. Encoded protein: CASSEVREGLNEQYF.

This clone came up a few times. The chain carries TRBV11-2 and TRBJ2-2; D call uncertain. V dropped 1 base and J dropped 1 base, with 4 bases sitting between them. The CDR3 is made up of 14 amino acids. Germline V lookup: CDR1 SGHAT, CDR2 FQNNGV. CDR3 nucleotides: TGTGCCAGCAGCTTAGTCTGGAACACCGGGGAGCTGTTTTTT. Protein: CASSLVWNTGELFF.

This chain joins TRBV7-9 and TRBJ1-1; TRBD1 agrees at 9 bases. CDR1 and CDR2 (germline): SEHNR, FQNEAQ (reference sequence). The V and J ends lost 5 bases and 4 bases, in that order; junction bases with no gene match: 5. This CDR3 contains 14 residues. CDR3 nucleotides: TGTGCCAGCAGCCCCGGGGACAGGGTCACTGAAGCTTTCTTT. Amino acids: CASSPGDRVTEAFF.

This chain uses TRBV4-1 with TRBJ1-2, with TRBD1 matching over 7 bases. V trimming: 3 bases; J trimming: 8 bases; junction bases outside the gene matches: 3. There are 12 residues in the CDR3. The V gene's germline CDR1 is MGHRA and CDR2 YSYEKL. Written as DNA, the CDR3 is TGCGCCAGCAGCCAGACAGGGCGCGGCTACACCTTC. This codes for CASSQTGRGYTF.

This clone appeared once. This rearrangement joins TRBV25-1 to TRBJ2-3; 10 bases line up with TRBD2. This CDR3 contains 15 residues. V lost 4 bases, J lost 0 bases, and 1 base stayed unmatched. Germline CDR1 is MGHDK and CDR2 is SYGVNS. CDR3 DNA sequence: TGTGCCAGCAGTGTGACTAGCGGGAGCACAGATACGCAGTATTTT. Residues: CASSVTSGSTDTQYF.

The chain uses TRBV29-1 and TRBJ2-1; 9 bases align to TRBD2. The V segment lost 3 bases and the J segment 7 bases; nucleotides outside the gene matches: 4. CDR1 and CDR2 from the germline V gene are SQVTM and ANQGSEA. The CDR3 is 13 residues long. As DNA, the CDR3 is TGCAGCGTTGACGGCGCGGGAGGGAATGAGCAGTTCTTC. Encoded protein: CSVDGAGGNEQFF.

This clone turned up a few times. CDR3 coding DNA: TGTGCCAGCAGTCCCGGTCCCAATCAGCCCCAGCATTTT. Encoded protein: CASSPGPNQPQHF. The rearrangement links TRBV2 to TRBJ1-5, with D uncertain. Trimming took off 5 bases at V and 3 bases at J, with 8 bases between the two ends. CDR3 size: 13 residues. Per germline, CDR1 SNHLY and CDR2 FYNNEI.

V gene TRBV23-1 combines with J gene TRBJ2-7; D may be TRBD1 (6 bases). TRBV23-1 is noted as an ORF with a role that remains uncertain. There are 17 residues in the CDR3. Trimming pared 1 base from V and 0 bases from J, leaving 16 bases between. The CDR3 spells CASSQFGGSPSSYEQYF. The CDR3 DNA follows: TGCGCCAGCAGTCAATTTGGGGGCAGCCCAAGCTCCTACGAGCAGTACTTC.

To note about this clone: The sample contains more than one DNA sequence encoding this CDR3. V and J are TRBV7-8 and TRBJ2-1; D gene uncertain. This CDR3 has 14 residues. The V and J ends lost 0 bases and 4 bases respectively, with 7 bases between them. The germline CDR1 and CDR2 sequences are SGHVS and FQNEAQ. The CDR3 loop is CASSLAGRYNEQFF. Written as DNA, the CDR3 is TGTGCCAGCAGCTTAGCGGGCCGTTACAATGAGCAGTTCTTC.

A few counts support this clone. This rearrangement joins TRBV5-4 to TRBJ2-4; D is undetermined. The CDR3 spans 11 residues. V was trimmed by 4 bases and J by 3 bases, leaving 2 bases between them. Germline V gene data show CDR1 as SGHNT and CDR2 as YYREEE (reference sequence). CDR3 sequence (DNA): TGTGCCAGCAGCCACAAAAACATTCAGTACTTC. Translating it yields CASSHKNIQYF.

The V and J genes are TRBV3-1 (or the pseudogene TRBV3-2) and TRBJ2-4, with TRBD1 identical over 8 bases. With V trimmed by 6 bases and J by 3 bases, 7 bases remained unmatched. Germline V CDR1 and CDR2: LGHDT, YNNKEL (reference sequence). This CDR3 contains 15 residues. CDR3 amino acids: CASSDYRGNKNIQYF. The CDR3 nucleotides are TGTGCCAGCAGTGACTACAGGGGGAACAAAAACATTCAGTACTTC.

The chain couples TRBV5-1 to TRBJ2-1; 7 bases line up with TRBD2. The CDR3 is 15 residues long. Germline CDR1 and CDR2: SGHRS and YFSETQ. V dropped 4 bases and J dropped 4; count of bases not matched to a gene: 8. CDR3 amino acids: CASSVASGAYNEQFF. In DNA, the CDR3 is TGCGCCAGCAGCGTTGCTAGCGGAGCTTACAATGAGCAGTTCTTC.

The chain uses TRBV6-5 and TRBJ1-5; weak D call: TRBD1 (6 bases). Germline-derived CDR1 and CDR2 are MNHEY and SVGAGI. The V end was cut by 10 bases, the J end by 6 bases, with 16 bases between. This CDR3 is built from 13 residues. The CDR3 loop is CATNLQGGQPQHF. Written as DNA, the CDR3 is TGTGCCACTAACCTACAGGGCGGTCAGCCCCAGCATTTT.

This chain links TRBV13 with TRBJ2-7; TRBD1 matches at 8 bases. Germline lookup yields CDR1 PRHDT and CDR2 FYEKMQ (reference sequence). V shed 4 bases and J 2 bases; nucleotides not matched to a gene: 10. The CDR3 spans 16 residues. This CDR3 is CASSSMDRVNPYEQYF. DNA for the CDR3: TGTGCCAGCAGCTCAATGGACAGGGTGAACCCCTACGAGCAGTACTTC.

The rearrangement links TRBV13 to TRBJ2-6; D is uncertain. Trimming took 2 bases from V and 3 from J, leaving 8 bases between them. This CDR3 spans 15 amino acids. The germline V gene has CDR1 PRHDT and CDR2 FYEKMQ (reference sequence). The CDR3 loop reads CASSLSSFGANVLTF. The CDR3 nucleotides read TGTGCCAGCAGCTTATCGTCCTTTGGGGCCAACGTCCTGACTTTC.

This chain links TRBV9 with TRBJ1-3, with D possibly being TRBD1 (5 bases). This CDR3 spans 15 amino acids. Germline V gives CDR1 SGDLS, CDR2 YYNGEE. Trimming stripped 3 bases from V and 0 bases from J, with 10 bases between. CDR3: CASSETGASGNTIYF. The CDR3 bases are TGTGCCAGCAGCGAAACAGGAGCCTCTGGAAACACCATATATTTT.

This sequence joins TRBV11-3 and TRBJ1-1; maybe TRBD1 (5 bases). V lost 5 bases, J lost 1 base, and 11 bases lay in between. Germline lookup yields CDR1 SGHNT and CDR2 YENEEA. The CDR3 length is 14 residues. CDR3 in amino acids: CASSNRGGNTEAFF. CDR3 in DNA: TGTGCCAGCAGCAACCGGGGGGGGAACACTGAAGCTTTCTTT.

A single count supports this clone. The chain combines TRBV5-1 with TRBJ2-5; 15 positions match TRBD2. CDR1 is SGHRS, CDR2 YFSETQ, per germline. Germline trimming cut 2 bases from V and 3 bases from J; bases unmatched to any gene: 8. This CDR3 spans 18 amino acids. CDR3 protein: CASSLTPGLAGGEETQYF. For the CDR3, the DNA is TGCGCCAGCAGCTTAACTCCGGGACTAGCGGGAGGCGAAGAGACCCAGTACTTC.

This chain joins TRBV7-6 and TRBJ1-3; no clear D. This CDR3 is 15 amino acids long. V lost 1 base to trimming and J lost 4 bases, with 11 bases between them. CDR1 and CDR2 from the germline V gene are SGHVS and FNYEAQ. The chain's CDR3 is CASSLEMGRGNTIYF. CDR3 DNA: TGTGCCAGCAGCTTAGAAATGGGCAGGGGAAACACCATATATTTT.

This clone was observed once. The CDR3 here is CASTSTTGRINTEAFF. The CDR3 DNA reads as TGTGCCAGTACCTCAACCACAGGACGGATAAACACTGAAGCTTTCTTT. The rearrangement joins TRBV19 to TRBJ1-1, with a weak D call TRBD1 (5 bases). Trimming removed 7 bases from V and 2 bases from J, with 20 bases in between. The CDR3 extends over 16 amino acids. Germline V CDR1 and CDR2: LNHDA, SQIVND (reference sequence).

This chain joins TRBV11-3 and TRBJ1-1; TRBD1 agrees at 9 bases. V lost 3 bases, J lost 6 bases, and 8 bases stayed unmatched. In germline, CDR1 is SGHNT, CDR2 YENEEA. This CDR3 spans 15 amino acids. CDR3 sequence: CASSLGQGWMAEAFF. The DNA for the CDR3 is TGTGCCAGCAGCTTGGGACAGGGCTGGATGGCTGAAGCTTTCTTT. Full variable domain (rest looked up from reference TRBV11-3 and TRBJ1-1): EAGVVQSPRYKIIEKKQPVAFWCNPISGHNTLYWYLQNLGQGPELLIRYENEEAVDDSQLPKDRFSAERLKGVDSTLKIQPAELGDSAVYLCASSLGQGWMAEAFFGQGTRLTVV.

Concerning this clone itself: Other DNA sequences within the sample encode an identical CDR3. This sequence joins TRBV7-3 and TRBJ2-2; weak D call: TRBD2 (6 bases). Germline CDR1 and CDR2: SGHTA and FQGTGA. Trimming left V 5 bases short and J 1 base short, with 11 bases between. The CDR3 runs 15 residues. CDR3 region: CASSTGTLNTGELFF. CDR3 nucleotide sequence: TGTGCCAGCAGCACCGGGACTTTGAACACCGGGGAGCTGTTTTTT.

The chain links TRBV18 to TRBJ2-1; 8 bases agree with TRBD1. CDR3 length: 15 residues. Germline trimming cut 3 bases from V and 9 bases from J; bases unmatched to any gene: 10. CDR1 KGHSH and CDR2 LQKENI come from the germline V gene. The CDR3 spells CASSPYRTGTGEQFF. For the CDR3, the DNA is TGTGCCAGCTCACCGTATAGGACAGGGACGGGTGAGCAGTTCTTC. Complete variable domain (other parts from reference TRBV18 and TRBJ2-1): NAGVMQNPRHLVRRRGQEARLRCSPMKGHSHVYWYRQLPEEGLKFMVYLQKENIIDESGMPKERFSAEFPKEGPSILRIQQVVRGDSAAYFCASSPYRTGTGEQFFGPGTRLTVL.